Following are 25 T cell receptor beta chains from one sample sequenced in a study of response to subunit inactivated influenza vaccine. TCRdb re-analysed the RT-PCR reads in MiXCR, keeping a single row per CDR3 protein. The profile shows about 830,000 distinct CDR3 sequences, less than 20% of them singletons. The sample here was PBMCs from blood, taken 5 days after vaccination. The receptor source for this set is a man in his fifties or sixties who received an inactivated influenza vaccine.

This clonotype was observed at least ten times. The chain employs TRBV24-1 and TRBJ2-2; 7 bases are shared with TRBD1. The CDR3 loop spans 16 amino acids. The junction had 2 bases not matched to a gene; V was cut back by 0 bases and J by 2 bases. Germline assignment: CDR1 KGHDR and CDR2 SFDVKD. The CDR3 nucleotides read TGTGCCACCAGTGATTTGGGACAGGCAAACACCGGGGAGCTGTTTTTT. Amino acids: CATSDLGQANTGELFF.

This clonotype was seen only a few times. The chain combines TRBV15 with TRBJ2-1; tentative D call: TRBD2 (5 bases). This CDR3 is 13 amino acids long. The germline V gene encodes CDR1 LNHNV and CDR2 YYDKDF (reference sequence). V lost 9 bases and J lost 0, with 9 bases in between. The CDR3 sequence is CATNRDSYNEQFF. Written as DNA, the CDR3 is TGTGCCACGAATCGGGACTCCTACAATGAGCAGTTCTTC. The entire variable domain, with the rest obtained from reference TRBV15 and TRBJ2-1, is as follows: DAMVIQNPRYQVTQFGKPVTLSCSQTLNHNVMYWYQQKSSQAPKLLFHYYDKDFNNEADTPDNFQSRRPNTSFCFLDIRSPGLGDTAMYLCATNRDSYNEQFFGPGTRLTVL.

This clonotype was recorded a few times. V is TRBV28 and J is TRBJ2-5; D is perhaps TRBD2 (5 bases). The CDR3 length is 14 residues. Trimming pared 5 bases from V and 5 bases from J, leaving 15 bases between. Germline V CDR1 and CDR2: MDHEN, SYDVKM. CDR3 sequence (DNA): TGTGCCAGCAGTACACGTCCCGGGGTTGAGACCCAGTACTTC. It encodes CASSTRPGVETQYF.

The V call is TRBV11-2, the J call TRBJ2-7; D assignment may be TRBD1 or TRBD2 (5 bases each). Per germline, CDR1 SGHAT and CDR2 FQNNGV. Trimming removed 5 bases at V and 4 bases at J, with 18 bases between. This CDR3 has 15 residues. The CDR3 nucleotides are TGTGCCAGCAGCAGAGGGCCCAGGGTCGAGTACGAGCAGTACTTC. The encoded protein is CASSRGPRVEYEQYF.

The CDR3 protein is CASAGGTGSGNTIYF. The DNA for the CDR3 is TGTGCCAGCGCCGGTGGGACAGGCTCTGGAAACACCATATATTTT. This sequence joins TRBV2 and TRBJ1-3, with 8 nucleotides matching TRBD1. The CDR3 runs 15 residues. Trimming cost V 8 bases and J 0 bases; bases outside gene matches: 6. Per the germline V gene, CDR1 is SNHLY and CDR2 is FYNNEI.

The chain carries TRBV7-2 and TRBJ2-3, with 7 bases aligning to TRBD1. V was clipped by 5 bases and J by 0 bases; unmatched bases: 11. The CDR3 covers 17 residues. Germline CDR1 is SGHTA and CDR2 is FQGNSA. CDR3 residues: CASSLDRERMSTDTQYF. The DNA of the CDR3 is TGTGCCAGCAGCCTTGACAGGGAAAGGATGAGCACAGATACGCAGTATTTT. The whole variable domain, filled in from reference TRBV7-2 and TRBJ2-3, reads GAGVSQSPSNKVTEKGKDVELRCDPISGHTALYWYRQSLGQGLEFLIYFQGNSAPDKSGLPSDRFSAERTGGSVSTLTIQRTQQEDSAVYLCASSLDRERMSTDTQYFGPGTRLTVL.

In its sample, this clonotype was seen many times. The rearrangement joins TRBV4-2 to TRBJ2-5; maybe TRBD2 (7 bases). The CDR3 is made up of 14 amino acids. The V and J ends lost 0 bases and 5 bases respectively, with 10 bases between them. The germline V gene encodes CDR1 LGHNA and CDR2 YNFKEQ. CDR3: CASSQDRGAETQYF. The CDR3 DNA sequence: TGTGCCAGCAGCCAAGATCGGGGGGCCGAGACCCAGTACTTC.

In its sample, this clonotype was seen many times. The chain couples TRBV5-6 to TRBJ2-7, with D hard to call. Germline lookup yields CDR1 SGHDT and CDR2 YYEEEE. The CDR3 sequence is 12 residues long. V lost 4 bases to trimming and J lost 6 bases, with 11 bases between them. In DNA form, the CDR3 reads TGTGCCAGCAGCAGACTGCGCTCCGAGCAGTACTTC. Translation gives CASSRLRSEQYF. The entire variable domain, with the rest obtained from reference TRBV5-6 and TRBJ2-7, is as follows: DAGVTQSPTHLIKTRGQQVTLRCSPKSGHDTVSWYQQALGQGPQFIFQYYEEEERQRGNFPDRFSGHQFPNYSSELNVNALLLGDSALYLCASSRLRSEQYFGPGTRLTVT.

The V call is TRBV6-2 or TRBV6-3, the J call TRBJ2-1; 9 bases line up with TRBD2. The CDR3 is 16 residues long. Losses at the gene ends were 0 bases for V and 7 bases for J; bases not matched to a gene: 7. Germline values: CDR1 MNHEY, CDR2 SVGEGT. The CDR3 DNA reads as TGTGCCAGCAGTTACTCGGTTAGCGGGGGCTGGAATGAGCAGTTCTTC. Encoded protein: CASSYSVSGGWNEQFF.

This chain joins TRBV28 and TRBJ2-7; tentatively, D is TRBD2 (5 bases). The V end lost 10 bases, the J end lost 5 bases, and 12 bases lay between the germline ends. This CDR3 has 11 residues. CDR1 MDHEN and CDR2 SYDVKM come from the germline V gene. The CDR3 spells CATILENEQYF. The CDR3 bases are TGTGCCACCATACTAGAGAACGAGCAGTACTTC.

The chain couples TRBV12-5 to TRBJ1-1, with a possible D match to TRBD1 (6 bases). Trimming stripped 6 bases from V and 1 base from J, with 9 bases between. This CDR3 contains 13 residues. In germline, CDR1 is LGHNT, CDR2 FRNRAP. CDR3 loop: CASGTTGNTEAFF. The CDR3 nucleotides read TGTGCTAGTGGGACGACAGGGAACACTGAAGCTTTCTTT.

In its sample, this clonotype was seen a few times. The genes are TRBV19 and TRBJ2-5, with D uncertain. Trimming shortened V by 4 bases and J by 1 base, and 7 bases separated the two germline ends. Germline CDR1 is LNHDA and CDR2 is SQIVND (reference sequence). This CDR3 has 13 amino acids. The CDR3 DNA reads TGTGCCAGTAGTAAGGCTCCCCAAGAGACCCAGTACTTC. It yields the protein CASSKAPQETQYF.

This sequence joins TRBV6-1 and TRBJ2-7, with a tentative D call TRBD1 (8 bases). V lost 8 bases, J lost 6 bases, and 17 bases lay in between. The length of the CDR3 is 13 residues. Germline V gives CDR1 MNHNS, CDR2 SASEGT. CDR3 nucleotides: TGTGCCAGCCGGGAGGACAGGGTATTCGAGCAGTACTTC. Translated, it gives CASREDRVFEQYF.

This chain uses TRBV10-2 with TRBJ2-3; D gene ambiguous. The CDR3 is 17 amino acids. The V end lost 2 bases, the J end lost 2 bases, and 17 bases lay between the germline ends. CDR1 is WSHSY and CDR2 is SAAADI in the germline V gene. DNA of the CDR3: TGCGCCAGCAGTGAGATTTCTGTCGCGAGCTACACAGATACGCAGTATTTT. Amino acid sequence: CASSEISVASYTDTQYF.

This clonotype has a handful of counts. The rearrangement uses TRBV6-2 or TRBV6-3 and TRBJ2-2, with D perhaps assigned TRBD1 or TRBD2 (5 bases each). The germline gives CDR1 MNHEY, CDR2 SVGEGT. The CDR3 runs to 15 residues. The ends were cut back, 7 bases at V and 0 bases at J, with 12 bases in the middle. CDR3 bases: TGTGCCAGCACCTGGGACGGGGCGAACACCGGGGAGCTGTTTTTT. It encodes CASTWDGANTGELFF.

This clonotype came up many times. The chain is built from TRBV10-3 and TRBJ2-3, with 10 bases aligning to TRBD1. The trim removed 6 bases at V and 1 base at J, leaving 1 base unmatched. The CDR3 is 14 residues long. Germline V gene lookup returns CDR1 ENHRY and CDR2 SYGVKD. The CDR3 sequence: CAISGTGGTDTQYF. CDR3 DNA: TGTGCCATCAGCGGGACAGGGGGCACAGATACGCAGTATTTT.

With respect to this clonotype: A much larger clone differs from this one at a single base, so this may be a read error. The J gene is TRBJ2-7, the V gene TRBV19, with a tentative D call TRBD1 (6 bases). From germline, CDR1 is LNHDA and CDR2 SQIVND (reference sequence). This CDR3 has 14 residues. This CDR3 reads CASSIQGSSYDQYF. The CDR3 DNA reads TGTGCCAGTAGTATACAGGGGAGCAGCTACGACCAGTACTTC.

The chain couples TRBV20-1 to TRBJ2-3, with D perhaps TRBD2 (6 bases). Per the germline V gene, CDR1 is DFQATT and CDR2 is SNEGSKA (reference sequence). The V gene lost 6 bases and the J gene lost 2 bases, with 15 bases spanning the gap. The CDR3 loop spans 14 amino acids. This CDR3 reads CSASWGGTTDTQYF. The CDR3, as DNA: TGCAGTGCGAGCTGGGGCGGGACCACAGATACGCAGTATTTT.

The chain uses TRBV18 and TRBJ2-7, with D perhaps being TRBD1 or TRBD2 (5 bases each). Per germline, CDR1 KGHSH and CDR2 LQKENI. Trimming shortened V by 5 bases and J by 0 bases, and 14 bases separated the two germline ends. The CDR3 spans 15 residues. CDR3 sequence reads: CASSASMGDSYEQYF. The CDR3 DNA sequence: TGTGCCAGCTCAGCATCTATGGGGGACTCCTACGAGCAGTACTTC.

This clonotype was counted a few times. The chain recombines TRBV5-1 with TRBJ2-1; 8 positions agree with TRBD1. Germline V gene sequence: CDR1 SGHRS, CDR2 YFSETQ. V shed 4 bases and J 3 bases; nucleotides not matched to a gene: 3. This CDR3 is 14 amino acids long. The chain's CDR3 is CASSRQGRYNEQFF. The CDR3 region has the DNA TGCGCCAGCAGCCGACAGGGGCGCTACAATGAGCAGTTCTTC.

The V and J genes are TRBV20-1 and TRBJ2-3; TRBD1 agrees at 9 bases. This CDR3 contains 14 residues. V trimming: 6 bases; J trimming: 4 bases; junction bases outside the gene matches: 8. Germline V CDR1 and CDR2: DFQATT, SNEGSKA (reference sequence). The CDR3 coding sequence is TGCAGTGCGGACGGACAGGGGCCCCCAGATACGCAGTATTTT. Residues: CSADGQGPPDTQYF.

This clonotype occurred a few times. The chain uses TRBV20-1 and TRBJ2-2; 10 positions match TRBD2. The CDR3 spans 15 residues. V lost 2 bases and J lost 5; bases outside the gene matches: 5. The germline gives CDR1 DFQATT, CDR2 SNEGSKA (reference sequence). The CDR3 spells CSARRSGRDTGELFF. CDR3 DNA: TGCAGTGCTAGAAGGAGCGGGAGGGATACCGGGGAGCTGTTTTTT.

This clonotype was counted at least ten times. V gene TRBV6-1 combines with J gene TRBJ1-3, with TRBD1 identical over 9 bases. Germline CDR1 reads MNHNS; CDR2 reads SASEGT. The CDR3 totals 16 residues. Unmatched junction bases numbered 6, after V lost 6 bases and J lost 0 bases. CDR3 coding DNA: TGTGCCAGCAGCCGTACAGGGGGCTTCTCTGGAAACACCATATATTTT. This encodes CASSRTGGFSGNTIYF.

The table lists this clonotype with a few counts. The genes are TRBV7-9 and TRBJ2-1; a possible D gene is TRBD1 (6 bases). V was pared by 2 bases and J by 6 bases, with 20 bases between. Germline CDR1 reads SEHNR; CDR2 reads FQNEAQ (reference sequence). The CDR3 has 17 residues. The CDR3 bases are TGTGCCAGCAGCTTAATGCAGGGGCCAGCGGTGGGCAATGAGCAGTTCTTC. Translating it yields CASSLMQGPAVGNEQFF.

This clonotype was recorded a few times. The chain joins TRBV20-1 to TRBJ2-5; D might be TRBD1 (5 bases). The CDR3 has 14 residues. CDR1 is DFQATT and CDR2 is SNEGSKA in the germline V gene (reference sequence). Deletions cut 0 bases from V and 4 bases from J, with 12 bases between. The chain's CDR3 is CSARDRTGTETQYF. The CDR3 DNA sequence: TGCAGTGCTAGAGATCGCACAGGAACAGAGACCCAGTACTTC.